The rows below give T cell receptor beta chains drawn from one sample of a study of beta chain features in type 1 diabetes. Using immunoSEQ multiplex PCR, the repertoire was profiled, and TCRdb retains in-frame clones only, with some absent. The sample lists about 650,000 clones, around 12% occurring once. Sequencing was carried out using naive CD4+ T cells from blood. Receptor source: a man aged 30-40 years with type 1 diabetes. Each CDR3 is given with its conserved first and last residue. The order of the fields is V gene, D gene, CDR3 protein. A D gene is named only where the DNA matches it firmly.

TRBV11-3 | TRBD1 | CASSSGQGRNSPLHF
TRBV18 | TRBD1 | CASSQSGQGYTEAFF
TRBV5-1 | TRBD1 | CASSFQGGYGYTF
TRBV4-3 | . | CASSQGQIVNYGYTF
TRBV12-2 | . | CASRLPGISSTDTQYF
TRBV6-5 | TRBD1 | CASSSQGLNTEAFF
TRBV15 | . | CATSRDYGTYEQYF
TRBV6-6 | . | CASSYSGHEGEKLFF
TRBV7-2 | TRBD2 | CASSPGLAGVEQYF
TRBV28 | TRBD2 | CASEVPGLGEETQYF
TRBV18 | . | CASSPPSSNEKLFF
TRBV7-3 | . | CASSLTTDLEANVLTF
TRBV2 | . | CASSENRDYGYTF
TRBV5-1 | . | CASSLQPDGEKQYF
TRBV11-3 | . | CASSFSVARSPLHF
TRBV9 | . | CASSAGTADTQYF
TRBV5-4 | . | CASSLELIGEQYF
TRBV7-2 | TRBD1 | CASSLGQGAETQYF
TRBV25-1 | TRBD2 | CASSGVAGRNTGELFF
TRBV5-1 | . | CASSWTGQITEAFF
TRBV29-1 | . | CSVDLSGVGPETQYF
TRBV27 | . | CASAQTVNYGYTF
TRBV7-9 | . | CASSLDPTKTQYF
TRBV18 | TRBD1 | CASSPLGQQETQYF
TRBV9 | TRBD1 | CASKGQGEGYTF
TRBV7-9 | . | CASSETGNTEAFF
TRBV28 | TRBD1 | CASSPRDRGLVNEQFF